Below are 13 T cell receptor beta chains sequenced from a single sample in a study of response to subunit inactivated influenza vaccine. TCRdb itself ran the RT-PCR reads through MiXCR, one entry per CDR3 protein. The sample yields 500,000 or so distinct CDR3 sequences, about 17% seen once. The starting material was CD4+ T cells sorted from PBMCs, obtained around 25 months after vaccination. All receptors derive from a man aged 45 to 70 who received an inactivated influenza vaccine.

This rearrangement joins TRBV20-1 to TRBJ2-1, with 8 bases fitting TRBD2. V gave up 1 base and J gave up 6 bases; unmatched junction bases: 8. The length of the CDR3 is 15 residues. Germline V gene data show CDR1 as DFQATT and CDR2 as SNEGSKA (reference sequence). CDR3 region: CSARVPAGVANEQFF. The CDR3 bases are TGCAGTGCTAGAGTCCCAGCGGGAGTCGCCAATGAGCAGTTCTTC.

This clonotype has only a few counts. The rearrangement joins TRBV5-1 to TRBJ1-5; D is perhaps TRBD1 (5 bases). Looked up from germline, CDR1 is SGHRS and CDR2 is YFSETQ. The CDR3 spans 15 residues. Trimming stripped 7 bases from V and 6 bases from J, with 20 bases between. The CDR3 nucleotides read TGCGCCAGCGCTCGGGACGGTACTCGGGGTCAGCCCCAGCATTTT. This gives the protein CASARDGTRGQPQHF.

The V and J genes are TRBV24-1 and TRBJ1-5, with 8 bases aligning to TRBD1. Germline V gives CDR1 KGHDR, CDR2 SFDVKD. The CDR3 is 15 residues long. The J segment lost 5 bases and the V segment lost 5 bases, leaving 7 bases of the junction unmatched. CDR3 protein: CATSGTGLGYQPQHF. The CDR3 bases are TGTGCCACCAGTGGGACAGGGTTGGGATATCAGCCCCAGCATTTT.

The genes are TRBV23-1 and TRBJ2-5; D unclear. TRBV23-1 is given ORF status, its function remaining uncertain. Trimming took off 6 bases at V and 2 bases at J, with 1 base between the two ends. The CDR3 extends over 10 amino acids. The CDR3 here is CASRQETQYF. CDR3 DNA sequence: TGCGCCAGCAGGCAAGAGACCCAGTACTTC.

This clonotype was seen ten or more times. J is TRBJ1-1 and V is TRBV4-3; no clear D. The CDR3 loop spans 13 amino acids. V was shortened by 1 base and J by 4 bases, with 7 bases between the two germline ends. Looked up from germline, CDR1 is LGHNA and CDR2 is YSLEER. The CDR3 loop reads CASSQGVGTEAFF. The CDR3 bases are TGCGCCAGCAGCCAAGGGGTTGGCACTGAAGCTTTCTTT.

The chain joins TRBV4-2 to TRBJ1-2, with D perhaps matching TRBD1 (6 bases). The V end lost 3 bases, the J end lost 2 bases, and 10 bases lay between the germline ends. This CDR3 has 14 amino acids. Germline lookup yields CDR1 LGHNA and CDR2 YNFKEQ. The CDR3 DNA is TGTGCCAGCAGCCAGGCTACAGGGAACTATGGCTACACCTTC. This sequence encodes CASSQATGNYGYTF.

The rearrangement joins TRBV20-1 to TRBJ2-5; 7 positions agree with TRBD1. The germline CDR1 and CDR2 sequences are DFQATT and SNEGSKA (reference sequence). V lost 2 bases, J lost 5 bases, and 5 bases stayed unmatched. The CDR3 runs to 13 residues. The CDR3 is CSARRGPSETQYF. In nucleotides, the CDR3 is TGCAGTGCTAGAAGGGGGCCCTCTGAGACCCAGTACTTC.

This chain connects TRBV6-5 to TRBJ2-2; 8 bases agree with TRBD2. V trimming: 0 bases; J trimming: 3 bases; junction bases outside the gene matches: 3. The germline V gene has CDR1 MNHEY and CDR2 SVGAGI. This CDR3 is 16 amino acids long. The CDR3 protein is CASSYSTGRDTGELFF. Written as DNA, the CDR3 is TGTGCCAGCAGTTACTCGACCGGGAGGGACACCGGGGAGCTGTTTTTT.

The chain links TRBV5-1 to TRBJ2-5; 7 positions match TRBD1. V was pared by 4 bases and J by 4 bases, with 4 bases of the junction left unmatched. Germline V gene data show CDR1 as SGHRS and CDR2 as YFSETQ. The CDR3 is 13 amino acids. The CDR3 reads CASSEGDRETQYF. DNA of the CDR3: TGCGCCAGCAGCGAGGGGGACAGAGAGACCCAGTACTTC.

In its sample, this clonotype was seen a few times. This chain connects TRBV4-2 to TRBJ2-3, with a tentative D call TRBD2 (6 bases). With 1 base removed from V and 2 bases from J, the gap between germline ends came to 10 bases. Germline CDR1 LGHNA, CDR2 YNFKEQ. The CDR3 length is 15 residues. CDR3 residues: CASSQGAGYTDTQYF. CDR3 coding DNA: TGTGCCAGCAGCCAAGGGGCGGGATACACAGATACGCAGTATTTT.

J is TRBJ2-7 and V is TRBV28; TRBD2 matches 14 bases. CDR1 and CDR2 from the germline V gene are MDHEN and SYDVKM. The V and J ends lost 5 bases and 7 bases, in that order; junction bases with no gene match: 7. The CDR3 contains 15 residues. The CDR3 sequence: CASSAGLAGVEEQYF. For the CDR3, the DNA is TGTGCCAGCAGTGCGGGACTAGCGGGAGTAGAGGAGCAGTACTTC.

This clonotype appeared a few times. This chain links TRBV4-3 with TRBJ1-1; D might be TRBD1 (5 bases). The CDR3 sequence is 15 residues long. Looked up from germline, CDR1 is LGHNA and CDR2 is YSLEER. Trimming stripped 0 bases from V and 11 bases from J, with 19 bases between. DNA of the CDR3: TGCGCCAGCAGCCAAGATTTAATTGGGGCAGGGACGGCTTTCTTT. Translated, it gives CASSQDLIGAGTAFF.

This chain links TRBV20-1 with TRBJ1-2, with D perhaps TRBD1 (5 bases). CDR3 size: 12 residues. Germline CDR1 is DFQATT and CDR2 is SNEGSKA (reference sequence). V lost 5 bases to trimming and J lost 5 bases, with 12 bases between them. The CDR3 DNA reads TGCAGTGCTGCAGGGTATAGGTATGGCTACACCTTC. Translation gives CSAAGYRYGYTF.